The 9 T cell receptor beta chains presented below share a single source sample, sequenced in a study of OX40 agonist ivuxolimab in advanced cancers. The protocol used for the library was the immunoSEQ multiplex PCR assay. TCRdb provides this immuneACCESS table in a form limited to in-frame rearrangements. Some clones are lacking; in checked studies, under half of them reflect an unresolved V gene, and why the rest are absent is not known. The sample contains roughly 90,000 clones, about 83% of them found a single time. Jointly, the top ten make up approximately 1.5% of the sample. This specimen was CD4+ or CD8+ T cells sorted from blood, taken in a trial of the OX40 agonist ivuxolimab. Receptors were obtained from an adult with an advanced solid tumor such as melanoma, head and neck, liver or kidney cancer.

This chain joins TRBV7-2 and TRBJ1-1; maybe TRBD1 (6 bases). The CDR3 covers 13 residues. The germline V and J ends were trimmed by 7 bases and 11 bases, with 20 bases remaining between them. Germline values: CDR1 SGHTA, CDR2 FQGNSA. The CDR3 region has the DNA TGTGCCAGCACCTTTACGACAGGAATATACGCTTTCTTT. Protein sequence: CASTFTTGIYAFF.

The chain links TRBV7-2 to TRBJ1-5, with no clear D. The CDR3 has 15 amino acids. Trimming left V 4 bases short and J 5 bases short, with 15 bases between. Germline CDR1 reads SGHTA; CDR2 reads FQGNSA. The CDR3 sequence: CASSSNMAGDQPQHF. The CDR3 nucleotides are TGTGCCAGCAGCTCCAACATGGCGGGAGATCAGCCCCAGCATTTT.

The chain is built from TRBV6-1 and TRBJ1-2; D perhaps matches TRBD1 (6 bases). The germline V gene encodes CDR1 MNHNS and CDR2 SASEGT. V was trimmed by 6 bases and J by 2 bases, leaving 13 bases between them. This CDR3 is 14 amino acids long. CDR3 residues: CASSRERGNYGYTF. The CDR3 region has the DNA TGTGCCAGCAGCCGAGAAAGGGGGAACTATGGCTACACCTTC.

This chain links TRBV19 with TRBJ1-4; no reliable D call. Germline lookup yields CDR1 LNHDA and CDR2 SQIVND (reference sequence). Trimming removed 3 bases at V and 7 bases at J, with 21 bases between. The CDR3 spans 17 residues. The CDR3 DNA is TGTGCCAGTAGTATCTTAGGGCCATCGGACTCTGGTGAAAAACTGTTTTTT. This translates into CASSILGPSDSGEKLFF.

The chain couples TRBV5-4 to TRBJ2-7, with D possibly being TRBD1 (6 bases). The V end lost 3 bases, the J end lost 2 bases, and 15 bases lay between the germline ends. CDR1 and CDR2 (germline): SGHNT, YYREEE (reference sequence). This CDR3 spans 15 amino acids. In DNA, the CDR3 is TGTGCCAGCAGCTCGACAGGAGCTTACACCTACGAGCAGTACTTC. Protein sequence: CASSSTGAYTYEQYF.

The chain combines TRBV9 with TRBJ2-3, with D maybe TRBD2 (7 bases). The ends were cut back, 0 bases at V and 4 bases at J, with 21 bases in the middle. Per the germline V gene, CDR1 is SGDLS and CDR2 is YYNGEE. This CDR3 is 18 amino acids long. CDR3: CASSVAPGGLGMADTQYF. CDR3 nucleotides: TGTGCCAGCAGCGTAGCTCCGGGGGGCCTAGGTATGGCAGATACGCAGTATTTT.

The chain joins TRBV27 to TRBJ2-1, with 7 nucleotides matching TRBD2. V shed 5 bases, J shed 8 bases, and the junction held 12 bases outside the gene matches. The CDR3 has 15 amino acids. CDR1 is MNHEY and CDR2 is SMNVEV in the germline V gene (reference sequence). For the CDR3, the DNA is TGTGCCAGCAGTCTCGCCAGCGGGATCGGCGATGAGCAGTTCTTC. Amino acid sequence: CASSLASGIGDEQFF.

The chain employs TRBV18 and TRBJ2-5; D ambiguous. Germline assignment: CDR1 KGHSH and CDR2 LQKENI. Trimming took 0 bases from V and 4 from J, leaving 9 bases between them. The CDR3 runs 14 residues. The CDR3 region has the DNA TGTGCCAGCTCACCACCGGGCCAGAGAGAGACCCAGTACTTC. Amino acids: CASSPPGQRETQYF.

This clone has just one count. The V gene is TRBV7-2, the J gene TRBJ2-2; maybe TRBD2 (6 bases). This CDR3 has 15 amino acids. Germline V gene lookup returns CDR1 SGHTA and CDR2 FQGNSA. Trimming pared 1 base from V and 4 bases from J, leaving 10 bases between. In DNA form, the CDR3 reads TGTGCCAGCAGCTTAGTCAGGGAGGCCACCGGGGAGCTGTTTTTT. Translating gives CASSLVREATGELFF.